This T cell receptor (beta chain) came from a study of cytomegalovirus exposure and HLA in healthy donors (dated by TCRdb to between 2016 and 2019). For the wider study: An earlier analysis of about 560 of the donors reported 276 Gb of sequence data and 95 million to 120 million unique TCR beta sequences obtained from some 200 million T cells. Class I and class II HLA loci were covered by the typing at four-digit resolution. In the later analysis, no new phenotypic data were used to find candidate immune exposures; instead, reliance was placed on TCR beta sequences and their occurrence across donors. A later genetic analysis used genome-wide SNP genotypes for about three fifths of the 666 donors, treating that subset as a discovery cohort. High-throughput TCR immunosequencing, statistical association of individual TCRs with disease status, and machine learning were combined to predict cytomegalovirus infection status. Typing coverage varied by locus: about 629-640 donors for A, B, C, DRB1 and DQB1; some 520 for DQA1; more than 600 for DPA1; approximately 450 for DPB1. A later analysis re-analyzed previously published TCR beta repertoires from roughly 600 donors and added high-resolution HLA genotyping to study TCR occurrence patterns. The T cell repertoires of 670 or so subjects were profiled by immunosequencing and related to cytomegalovirus serostatus. Every discovery cohort repertoire had been produced on one sequencing platform. Donor age, sex, ethnicity and CMV serostatus were collected together with the repertoire data. An early release that covered approximately 600 HLA-typed donors contained approximately 300 gigabases of sequencing data and 85 million to 100 million unique TCR sequences. The aim of the study was to test whether cataloging public T cell receptors could identify signatures of past pathogen exposure. A few DR-DQ haplotypes were handled as single units for association and clustering because linkage in the cohort was strong. In an earlier analysis of around 540 of the donors, high-throughput TCR beta sequencing was used to judge whether each TCR beta V gene segment behaved as functional or pseudogenic. Of the approximately 400 genotyped donors, 70% to 90% were placed in the genetic ancestry cluster associated with self-reported Caucasian donors. Across approximately 400 genotyped donors of the cohort, an average of roughly 230,000 unique TCR beta nucleotide sequences per donor were sequenced, and roughly a sixth of those sequences were non-productive. In addition to the first cohort of 650 to 750 subjects, a separate validation cohort of 100 to 150 different subjects was used. Overall results and qualifications from the work: The presence/absence analyses assumed that sequencing depth was roughly uniform across donors, and that assumption may not be true. The authors suggested that the approach could potentially be generalized to other disease states and immunological phenotypes. Cytomegalovirus status was reported to be diagnosed by the classifier with high specificity and sensitivity in both the original and validation cohorts. In the study, 150 to 200 TCR beta chains were listed as associated with cytomegalovirus. In a later analysis, several top co-occurrence clusters were reported to appear linked to parvovirus B19, influenza, CMV and Epstein-Barr virus. A further reported finding was that TCR beta sequences accurately predicted the HLA-A and HLA-B alleles for most subjects in the first cohort. Linkage disequilibrium might explain the correlated functional status among segregating V segments, but an unknown experimental factor could not be ruled out. Three of the identified cytomegalovirus-associated TCR beta chains were confirmed in vitro to be specific for cytomegalovirus antigens. An association between a missense DCLRE1C variant and V-gene and J-gene trimming of TCR beta chains was found in a later genetic analysis and replicated in an independent cohort. While some public TCRs were present in many individuals, most TCR sequences turned up only very rarely across donors. Because HLA typing was missing for some donors at each locus, association tests included only the typed subset. CMV serostatus was the only immune exposure information available for the cohort. Because the 87-base-pair reads could not distinguish some IMGT-functional V segments, including TRBV6-2 and TRBV6-3, those segments were excluded. A later analysis found that most CMV-associated TCR beta chains appeared HLA-restricted, with HLA associations seemingly driven largely by CMV exposure. A later genetic analysis reported fewer N-insertions in productive TCRs among donors in an Asian-associated ancestry cluster than the roughly 700-donor mean. A later analysis associated 15,000 to 20,000 TCR beta sequences with specific HLA alleles at a false discovery rate of 0.05. Because counts were too low, seventeen rarely observed V segments, including chromosome 9 orphons, were left out of the earlier analysis of 587 of the donors. Strong co-occurrence of HLA alleles, especially DR and DQ, made assigning TCR associations to individual alleles difficult. Broadly in line with IMGT annotations, most TCR beta V segments showed up in productive rearrangements about 87% or about 30% of the time in an earlier analysis of 450 to 600 of the donors. Only TCR beta chains were sequenced in this cohort, and the absence of alpha or paired-chain data limited detectable features. A later analysis found that HLA-associated TCR beta chains were more clonally expanded and had lower generation probabilities than equally common non-associated chains. A cluster of highly shared sequence variants was judged likely to represent a technical artifact of the sequencing pipeline. According to a later analysis, TCR association rates differed among HLA loci, with DRB1 alleles showing the most associated TCRs and HLA-C alleles showing the fewest.

The library was prepared using the immunoSEQ multiplex PCR assay. For the multiplex PCR, a mixture combining 60 forward primers for TCR Vbeta segments and 13 reverse primers for TCR Jbeta segments was used. A multiplex PCR assay on genomic DNA amplified the CDR3 region of rearranged TCR beta genes. On the Illumina HiSeq System, the amplified TCR beta libraries were sequenced as 87-base-pair reads. For the original study's pipeline: In a later analysis, roughly 80 million unique TCR beta chains were counted across the 690 or so repertoires, and around 10 million of these chains were shared by at least two donors. To remove PCR and sequencing errors, raw reads were error-corrected and collapsed into unique sequences using a nearest-neighbor algorithm that merged closely related sequences. V, D and J gene segments were assigned by aligning CDR3 sequences to IMGT reference sequences. Each retained sequence needed at least a six-nucleotide match to both a V gene segment and a J gene segment. Rearrangements were called productive when the CDR3 lacked stop codons and stayed in frame with V and J; all others were non-productive. CDR3 was defined according to IMGT convention as the region running from the second conserved V-encoded cysteine to the conserved J-encoded phenylalanine. Sequences without an unambiguous match to a single V gene segment were excluded from the earlier analysis of approximately 560 of the donors. An earlier analysis of just under 600 of the donors called V segments functional above 56.7% productive rearrangements and segregating when the between-donor standard deviation exceeded 5%. To diagnose cytomegalovirus status from the catalog of TCR beta chain sequences, a statistical classification framework was built. In a later analysis, V and J genes were assigned by comparing TCR nucleotide sequences against IMGT/GENE-DB human TR gene sequences. The TCRdist pipeline was used in a later analysis to assign CDR3 sequences and most-parsimonious VDJ recombination scenarios. In a later analysis, every TCR beta chain was defined by the combination of its CDR3 amino acid sequence and its V-gene family, and reads without a unique V-gene family were dropped. In a later analysis, around 600 highly shared, low-generation-probability nucleotide sequences were removed to address suspected cross-contamination and a sequencing artifact. A later analysis calculated a clonal expansion index for each public chain from normalized within-repertoire ranks of inferred template counts. In a later analysis, generation probabilities were computed using a VDJ recombination model fitted to out-of-frame rearrangements, and the results were checked against IGoR. In a later analysis, hypergeometric tests were used to score TCR-TCR, TCR-HLA and TCR-CMV co-occurrence, with a repertoire-size bias correction applied to TCR pairs. To estimate false discovery rates, a later analysis permuted the HLA or CMV assignments 20 times. In a later analysis, co-occurring TCRs were grouped using DBSCAN, with TCRdist sequence similarity added in when clustering inside HLA-allele-positive subsets. Co-occurrence clustering excluded repertoires with fewer than 30,000 or more than 120,000 public chains, plus five with anomalous nucleotide sharing. Sourced from immuneACCESS, this table was stored by TCRdb with only in-frame sequences that have V and J called. A share of the clones is absent; for the studies checked, an unresolved V gene accounts for under half, and the remainder has no known explanation. V and J calls plus clone size are reproduced from that table; the DNA served to infer D and trimming. Across this sample there are under 130,000 clones, with around 75% seen only once. Together, the top ten hold approximately 2% of the sample.

Remarks on this clone: Its target antigen remains unknown. At one of its ends the junction is not consistent with the germline gene, which may arise from a read error.

CDR1 and CDR2, per the germline V gene (reference sequence), are LNHDA and SQIVND. From its cysteine to its phenylalanine, the CDR3 spans 13 amino acids. Here the CDR3 DNA is all that survives: 39 bases in frame from base 1. The cohort comprised some 680 healthy bone marrow donors. At the time of sampling, every cohort member was nominally healthy, though immune exposures that went unrecorded were likely present. The donor tested CMV seronegative and was one of the 352 seronegative cohort members. Each donor provided a peripheral blood sample, and peripheral blood mononuclear cells were used for TCR beta sequencing. The Qiagen DNeasy Blood Extraction Kit was used to extract genomic DNA from the blood cell samples.

The chain links TRBV19 with TRBJ1-5; TRBD1 is perhaps the D gene, given 5 matching bases. Source material: PBMCs. The TCR comes from a man younger than 45 in good health and CMV-seronegative. The sequenced DNA: TGTGCCACCGCCGGGACTCGCAATCAGCCCCAGAATTTT. Its protein reads: CATAGTRNQPQNF.